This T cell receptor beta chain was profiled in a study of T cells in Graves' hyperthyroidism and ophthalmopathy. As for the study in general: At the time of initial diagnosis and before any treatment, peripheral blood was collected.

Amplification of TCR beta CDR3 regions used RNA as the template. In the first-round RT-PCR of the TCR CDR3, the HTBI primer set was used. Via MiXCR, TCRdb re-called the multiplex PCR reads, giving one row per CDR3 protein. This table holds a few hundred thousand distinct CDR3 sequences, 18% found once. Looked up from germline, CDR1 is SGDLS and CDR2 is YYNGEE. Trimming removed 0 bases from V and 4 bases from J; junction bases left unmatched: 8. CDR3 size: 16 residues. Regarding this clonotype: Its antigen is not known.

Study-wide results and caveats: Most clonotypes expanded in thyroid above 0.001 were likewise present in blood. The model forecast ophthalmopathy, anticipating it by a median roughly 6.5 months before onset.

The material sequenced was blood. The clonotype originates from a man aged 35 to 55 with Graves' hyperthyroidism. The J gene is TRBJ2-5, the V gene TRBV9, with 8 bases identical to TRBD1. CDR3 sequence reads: CASSVGETGAGETQYF. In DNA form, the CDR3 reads TGTGCCAGCAGCGTAGGGGAGACAGGGGCAGGAGAGACCCAGTACTTC.